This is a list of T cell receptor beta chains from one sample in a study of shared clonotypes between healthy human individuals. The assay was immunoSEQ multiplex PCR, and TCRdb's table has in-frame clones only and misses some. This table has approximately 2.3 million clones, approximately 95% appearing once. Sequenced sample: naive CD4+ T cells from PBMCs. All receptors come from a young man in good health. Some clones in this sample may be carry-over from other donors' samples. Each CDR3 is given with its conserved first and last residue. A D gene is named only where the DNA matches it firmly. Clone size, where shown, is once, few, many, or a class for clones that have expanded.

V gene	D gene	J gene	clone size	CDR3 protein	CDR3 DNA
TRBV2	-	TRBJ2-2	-	CASNRETGELFF	TGTGCCAGCAACAGGGAAACCGGGGAGCTGTTTTTT
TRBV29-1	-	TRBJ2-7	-	CSVRGRVSSYEQYF	TGCAGCGTTCGTGGCAGGGTCAGCTCCTACGAGCAGTACTTC
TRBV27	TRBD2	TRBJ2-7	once	CASSLTPRLAGSYEQYF	TGTGCCAGCAGCCTAACGCCTAGGCTAGCGGGTTCCTACGAGCAGTACTTC
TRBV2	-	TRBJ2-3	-	CASSPEGGTDTQYF	TGTGCCAGCAGCCCGGAGGGTGGGACAGATACGCAGTATTTT
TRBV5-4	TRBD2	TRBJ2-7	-	CASSMGGGRAYEQYF	TGTGCCAGCAGCATGGGTGGCGGGAGGGCCTACGAGCAGTACTTC
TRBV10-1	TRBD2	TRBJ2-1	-	CASSDLTSGVYNEQFF	TGCGCCAGCAGTGACCTGACTAGCGGGGTTTACAATGAGCAGTTCTTC
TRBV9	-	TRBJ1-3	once	CASSADLSGNTIYF	TGTGCCAGCAGCGCGGATCTATCTGGAAACACCATATATTTT
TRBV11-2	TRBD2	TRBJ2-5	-	CASSLRVAGQETQYF	TGTGCCAGCAGCTTAAGGGTAGCGGGCCAAGAGACCCAGTACTTC
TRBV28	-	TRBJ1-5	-	CASWGSGQPQHF	TGTGCCAGCTGGGGATCGGGTCAGCCCCAGCATTTT
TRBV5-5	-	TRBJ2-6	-	CASSYTGSGANVLTF	TGTGCCAGCAGCTATACAGGTTCGGGGGCCAACGTCCTGACTTTC
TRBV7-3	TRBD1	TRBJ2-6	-	CASSLRGQGAGANVLTF	TGTGCCAGCAGCTTACGGGGACAGGGGGCCGGGGCCAACGTCCTGACTTTC
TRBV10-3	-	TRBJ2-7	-	CAISESIVISEQYF	TGTGCCATCAGTGAGTCTATCGTAATCTCCGAGCAGTACTTC
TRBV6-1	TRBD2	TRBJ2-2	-	CASSELAGAVKNTGELFF	TGTGCCAGCAGTGAACTAGCGGGAGCCGTAAAAAACACCGGGGAGCTGTTTTTT
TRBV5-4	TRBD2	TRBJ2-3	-	CASRNGGEVDTQYF	TGTGCCAGCCGGAACGGGGGGGAAGTGGATACGCAGTATTTT
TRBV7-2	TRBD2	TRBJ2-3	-	CASSNPRTSGRTDTQYF	TGTGCCAGCAGCAACCCACGGACTAGCGGCCGCACAGATACGCAGTATTTT
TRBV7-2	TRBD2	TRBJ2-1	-	CASSLGSGGYYNEQFF	TGTGCCAGCAGCTTGGGTTCGGGAGGGTACTACAATGAGCAGTTCTTC
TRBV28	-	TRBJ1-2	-	CASSLHGQSYTF	TGTGCCAGCAGTTTGCACGGACAGAGCTACACCTTC
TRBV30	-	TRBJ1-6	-	CAWSQRPGSSPLHF	TGTGCCTGGAGCCAACGCCCGGGAAGCTCACCCCTCCACTTT
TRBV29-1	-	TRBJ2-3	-	CSVEGRGRTDTQYF	TGCAGCGTTGAAGGCAGGGGTCGCACAGATACGCAGTATTTT
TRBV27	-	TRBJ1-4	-	CASSLSGFGEKLFF	TGTGCCAGCAGTTTATCGGGGTTTGGGGAAAAACTGTTTTTT
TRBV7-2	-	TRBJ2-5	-	CASSLGLYQETQYF	TGTGCCAGCAGCTTAGGACTATACCAAGAGACCCAGTACTTC
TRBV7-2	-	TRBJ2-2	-	CASSVIRAGELFF	TGTGCCAGCAGCGTAATAAGAGCCGGGGAGCTGTTTTTT
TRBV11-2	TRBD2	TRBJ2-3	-	CASSLGASGTNTDTQYF	TGTGCCAGCAGCTTAGGGGCTAGCGGGACGAACACAGATACGCAGTATTTT
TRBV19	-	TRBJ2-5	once	CASSFVKGTQYF	TGTGCCAGTAGTTTTGTAAAGGGGACCCAGTACTTC
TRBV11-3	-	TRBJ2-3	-	CASSLGRPDTQYF	TGTGCCAGCAGCTTAGGTCGGCCAGATACGCAGTATTTT
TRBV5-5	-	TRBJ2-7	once	CASSFRARVYEQYF	-
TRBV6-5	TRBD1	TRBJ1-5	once	CASRTGSQPQHF	TGTGCCAGTCGGACAGGGAGTCAGCCCCAGCATTTT
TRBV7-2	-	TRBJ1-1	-	CASSLVGWTEAFF	TGTGCCAGCAGCTTAGTCGGTTGGACGGAAGCTTTCTTT
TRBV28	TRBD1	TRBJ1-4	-	CASSLWTGGEKLFF	TGTGCCAGCAGCTTATGGACAGGCGGGGAAAAACTGTTTTTT
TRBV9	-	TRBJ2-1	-	CASSEGDIPSNEQFF	TGTGCCAGCAGCGAGGGGGACATTCCTAGCAATGAGCAGTTCTTC
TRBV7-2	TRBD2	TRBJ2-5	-	CASSLGTSQETQYF	TGTGCCAGCAGCTTAGGGACTAGCCAAGAGACCCAGTACTTC
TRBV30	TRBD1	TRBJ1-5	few	CAWSVLTGGIQPQHF	TGTGCCTGGAGTGTCCTAACAGGGGGCATTCAGCCCCAGCATTTT
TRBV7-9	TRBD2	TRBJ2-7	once	CASRRGLAGEGEQYF	TGTGCCAGCAGGCGGGGACTAGCGGGAGAAGGCGAGCAGTACTTC
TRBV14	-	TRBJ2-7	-	CASSQGTAYEQYF	TGTGCCAGCAGCCAAGGAACAGCGTACGAGCAGTACTTC
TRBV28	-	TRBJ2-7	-	CASSLPSFEQYF	TGTGCCAGCAGTTTACCCTCCTTCGAGCAGTACTTC
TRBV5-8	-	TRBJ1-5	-	CASMMGGSQPQHF	TGTGCCAGCATGATGGGGGGCAGTCAGCCCCAGCATTTT
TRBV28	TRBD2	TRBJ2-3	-	CASSFVGGGPADTQYF	TGTGCCAGCAGTTTCGTCGGGGGAGGGCCGGCAGATACGCAGTATTTT
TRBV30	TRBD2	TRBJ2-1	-	CAWSRTSGYNEQFF	TGTGCCTGGAGTCGGACTAGCGGATACAATGAGCAGTTCTTC
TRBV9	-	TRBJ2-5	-	CASSVGGHPQETQYF	TGTGCCAGCAGCGTAGGAGGGCACCCCCAAGAGACCCAGTACTTC
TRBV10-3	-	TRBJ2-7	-	CAISESRRGAGEQYF	TGTGCCATCAGTGAGTCCCGCAGGGGGGCGGGCGAGCAGTACTTC
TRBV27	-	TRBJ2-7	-	CASPRVYEQYF	TGTGCCAGCCCTAGAGTCTACGAGCAGTACTTC
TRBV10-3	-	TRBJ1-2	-	CAISRGDGYGYTF	TGTGCCATCAGCCGGGGGGATGGCTATGGCTACACCTTC
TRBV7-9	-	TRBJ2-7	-	CASSPDHEQYF	TGTGCCAGCAGCCCCGACCACGAGCAGTACTTC
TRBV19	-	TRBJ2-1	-	CASSIVGGFNNEQFF	TGTGCCAGTAGTATAGTTGGGGGTTTCAACAATGAGCAGTTCTTC
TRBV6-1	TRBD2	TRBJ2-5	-	CAGAVGLAGQETQYF	TGTGCCGGAGCAGTGGGGCTAGCGGGACAAGAGACCCAGTACTTC
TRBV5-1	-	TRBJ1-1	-	CASSLGTGPGTEAFF	TGCGCCAGCAGCTTGGGTACGGGGCCGGGGACTGAAGCTTTCTTT
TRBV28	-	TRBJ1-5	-	CAGVRSLGNQPQHF	TGTGCCGGGGTTCGATCCCTAGGCAATCAGCCCCAGCATTTT
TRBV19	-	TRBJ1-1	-	CASSLGQHTEAFF	TGTGCCAGTAGTCTAGGTCAGCACACTGAAGCTTTCTTT
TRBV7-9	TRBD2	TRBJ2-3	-	CASSLGSLTSAYTDTQYF	TGTGCCAGCAGCTTGGGGTCACTGACTAGCGCTTACACAGATACGCAGTATTTT
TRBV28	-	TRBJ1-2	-	CASSYGSAGRVGYTF	TGTGCCAGCAGCTATGGGTCTGCCGGGCGGGTCGGTTACACCTTC
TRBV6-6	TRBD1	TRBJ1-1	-	CASSYRGRDTEAFF	TGTGCCAGCAGTTACAGGGGGCGCGACACTGAAGCTTTCTTT
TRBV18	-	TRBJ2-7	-	CASSRIGFIDEQYF	TGTGCCAGCTCACGCATTGGGTTTATTGACGAGCAGTACTTC
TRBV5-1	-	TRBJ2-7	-	CASSLRRGEQYF	TGCGCCAGCAGCTTAAGACGGGGCGAGCAGTACTTC
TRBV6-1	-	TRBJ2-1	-	CASSEAGTAQFF	TGTGCCAGCAGTGAAGCGGGGACCGCCCAGTTCTTC
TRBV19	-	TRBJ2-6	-	CASSSGTASSGANVLTF	TGTGCCAGTAGTTCCGGCACAGCGAGCTCTGGGGCCAACGTCCTGACTTTC
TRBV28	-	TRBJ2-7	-	CASSPFGRSSYEQYF	TGTGCCAGCAGTCCCTTCGGCCGGAGCTCCTACGAGCAGTACTTC
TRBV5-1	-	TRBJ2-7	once	CASSLDPFDSYEQYF	TGCGCCAGCAGCTTGGACCCCTTTGACTCCTACGAGCAGTACTTC
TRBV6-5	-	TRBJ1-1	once	CASRIQSSNTEAFF	TGTGCCAGCAGGATACAGAGCTCGAACACTGAAGCTTTCTTT
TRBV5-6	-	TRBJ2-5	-	CASSLVGTQETQYF	TGTGCCAGCAGCTTGGTTGGAACCCAAGAGACCCAGTACTTC